This T cell receptor (beta chain) was sequenced during a study of metastatic and nonmetastatic thyroid tumors. Across the whole study: For malignant and benign thyroid patients, tumor or nodule tissue and blood were the sources whose repertoires were compared. Study results and limitations: According to reports, the diversity of TCR beta was significantly higher in malignant thyroid tumors than in benign nodules, and this held in both blood and tumor samples.

Per the original data handling: Using the CDR3 differences seen across clinicopathological groups, the authors built a distant-metastasis classifier for papillary thyroid cancer, which was meant to discriminate distant-metastatic patients. TCRdb reprocessed the PCR reads via MiXCR. The V and J calls were determined by TCRdb, not by the authors. The table includes tens of thousands of clones, roughly 24% detected once. Concerning this clone: What it binds is not known.

Thyroid surgery had not been preceded by any treatment in any patient. Sequencing input: tumor tissue. The clonotype originates from a female donor with papillary thyroid cancer or a benign thyroid nodule (not recorded which). Some clones in this sample may be carry-over from other donors' samples.

In DNA form, the CDR3 reads TGTGCCAGCAGTGAAACAGGGGGCGCGAACACCTTGGAGCTGTTTTTT. Its protein product is CASSETGGANTLELFF. The chain combines TRBV2 with TRBJ2-2; 9 nucleotides agree with TRBD1. This CDR3 is built from 16 residues. Trimming removed 2 bases from V and 10 bases from J; junction bases left unmatched: 11. Germline CDR1 reads SNHLY; CDR2 reads FYNNEI.